One and the same sample provided the 16 T cell receptor beta chains below, sequenced in a study of human T cells and chemical hapten exposure. The time point: healthy volunteer bleed at 2 weeks. Unfractionated whole blood yielded the extracted total RNA. TCRdb fed the RACE reads into MiXCR, producing one record per CDR3 protein. The sample lists about 45,000 distinct CDR3 sequences, nearly 4.5% seen once, with roughly 5.8% in the top ten. The sample taken for sequencing was whole blood. All receptors come from a human donor in good health. Some clones in this sample may be carry-over from other donors' samples.

This clonotype occurred many times. The rearrangement uses TRBV5-5 and TRBJ1-1; D is unresolved. Trimming removed 2 bases from V and 6 bases from J, with 8 bases in between. This CDR3 is 12 amino acids long. Germline CDR1 is SGHKS and CDR2 is YYEKEE (reference sequence). The CDR3 sequence is CASSFKYPEAFF. The CDR3 DNA reads as TGTGCCAGCAGCTTTAAGTATCCTGAAGCTTTCTTT.

This clonotype was counted ten times or more. The V call is TRBV6-5, the J call TRBJ1-1, with 7 bases that match TRBD1. The CDR3 is 14 residues long. V dropped 6 bases and J dropped 2; count of bases not matched to a gene: 6. Germline lookup yields CDR1 MNHEY and CDR2 SVGAGI. CDR3 in DNA: TGTGCCAGCAGGGACAGGATACCTAACACTGAAGCTTTCTTT. Translating gives CASRDRIPNTEAFF.

DNA of the CDR3: TGTGCCAGCTCACCACTTGGTTACACTGAAGCTTTCTTT. It codes for CASSPLGYTEAFF. The chain is built from TRBV18 and TRBJ1-1; D is unresolved. CDR3 size: 13 residues. V was trimmed by 1 base and J by 3 bases, leaving 6 bases between them. Germline V gene data show CDR1 as KGHSH and CDR2 as LQKENI.

This clonotype was seen ten or more times. The V gene is TRBV6-5, the J gene TRBJ2-7, with D unresolved. Germline lookup yields CDR1 MNHEY and CDR2 SVGAGI. V lost 6 bases and J 2 bases, leaving 11 bases between the germline ends. The CDR3 totals 13 residues. This CDR3 reads CASRMIGAYEQYF. CDR3 bases: TGTGCCAGCAGGATGATAGGAGCCTACGAGCAGTACTTC.

This clonotype was counted ten times or more. The V call is TRBV6-1, the J call TRBJ1-6; TRBD1 matches at 9 bases. Germline V gene lookup returns CDR1 MNHNS and CDR2 SASEGT. V was clipped by 2 bases and J by 4 bases; unmatched bases: 6. The CDR3 has 17 amino acids. The CDR3 region has the DNA TGTGCCAGCAGTGAAAGTAGTGGGACAGGGTATAATTCACCCCTCCACTTT. It encodes CASSESSGTGYNSPLHF.

The gene calls are TRBV13 and TRBJ2-4, with 9 bases that match TRBD1. This CDR3 comprises 22 residues. Germline loops: CDR1 PRHDT, CDR2 FYEKMQ (reference sequence). With 1 base clipped from V and 5 bases from J, the junction kept 24 bases outside the gene matches. This CDR3 reads CASSLEGRGQGHGVPSQNIQYF. The CDR3 DNA is TGTGCCAGCAGCTTAGAAGGACGGGGACAGGGCCATGGGGTGCCTAGCCAAAACATTCAGTACTTC.

In its sample, this clonotype was seen many times. The rearrangement links TRBV12-5 to TRBJ2-5; possibly TRBD1 for D (5 bases). CDR3 length: 11 residues. Trimming removed 9 bases at V and 4 bases at J, with 9 bases between. Per germline, CDR1 LGHNT and CDR2 FRNRAP. The CDR3 protein is CASAQGETQYF. The CDR3 nucleotides are TGTGCTAGCGCCCAGGGAGAGACCCAGTACTTC.

This clonotype has more than one count but fewer than ten. The chain carries TRBV5-4 and TRBJ1-4, with D hard to call. Looked up from germline, CDR1 is SGHNT and CDR2 is YYREEE (reference sequence). The CDR3 is 13 residues long. V was clipped by 0 bases and J by 5 bases, with 5 bases between them. CDR3 in amino acids: CASSLDKNEKLFF. CDR3 in DNA: TGTGCCAGCAGCTTGGACAAGAATGAAAAACTGTTTTTT.

As to this clonotype: A much larger clone lies one base from this, so it may be a read error. The chain carries TRBV24-1 and TRBJ2-3, with D unclear. CDR3 length equals 12 residues. From germline, CDR1 is KGHDR and CDR2 SFDVKD. Trimming removed 8 bases at V and 2 bases at J, with 7 bases between. The CDR3, as DNA: TGTGCCACCACGGACCACACAGATACGCAGTATTTT. Its protein product is CATTDHTDTQYF.

A few counts support this clonotype. V is TRBV9 and J is TRBJ2-3; TRBD2 matches 11 bases. V dropped 2 bases and J dropped 4; count of bases not matched to a gene: 9. The length of the CDR3 is 17 residues. Germline V gene lookup returns CDR1 SGDLS and CDR2 YYNGEE. This CDR3 reads CASSVTVAGGPSDTQYF. In DNA, the CDR3 is TGTGCCAGCAGCGTCACTGTAGCGGGAGGGCCCTCAGATACGCAGTATTTT.

This clonotype was detected only a few times. The V and J genes are TRBV20-1 and TRBJ1-5, with 7 bases aligning to TRBD1. The germline gives CDR1 DFQATT, CDR2 SNEGSKA (reference sequence). This CDR3 region has 14 residues. After removal of 1 base from V and 6 bases from J, the junction contained 6 bases not matched to a gene. CDR3 nucleotide sequence: TGCAGTGCTAGAGTTAACAGGGGACGTCAGCCCCAGCATTTT. Translation gives CSARVNRGRQPQHF.

This clonotype was observed at least ten times. The chain links TRBV9 to TRBJ2-7; D not resolved. Trimming left V 0 bases short and J 3 bases short, with 13 bases between. Germline loops: CDR1 SGDLS, CDR2 YYNGEE. This CDR3 comprises 15 residues. The CDR3 loop reads CASSVDHGLGYEQYF. CDR3 nucleotides: TGTGCCAGCAGCGTAGATCACGGGCTAGGCTACGAGCAGTACTTC.

This clonotype was seen at least ten times. This rearrangement joins TRBV6-5 to TRBJ2-1; the match to TRBD2 covers 11 bases. V trimming: 2 bases; J trimming: 7 bases; junction bases outside the gene matches: 7. The CDR3 is 16 residues long. Germline V gives CDR1 MNHEY, CDR2 SVGAGI. The CDR3: CASSYVSGRAGNEQFF. Written as DNA, the CDR3 is TGTGCCAGCAGTTACGTTAGCGGGAGGGCCGGAAATGAGCAGTTCTTC.

This clonotype has a count of ten or more. This chain uses TRBV11-2 with TRBJ2-2; 10 bases match TRBD2. With V trimmed by 7 bases and J by 1 base, 12 bases remained unmatched. CDR1 is SGHAT and CDR2 is FQNNGV in the germline V gene. This CDR3 has 18 residues. This CDR3 reads CASTQPGASGRNTGELFF. DNA of the CDR3: TGTGCCAGCACCCAGCCGGGGGCTAGCGGGAGGAACACCGGGGAGCTGTTTTTT.

Ten or more counts support this clonotype. The V and J genes are TRBV20-1 and TRBJ2-2; the match to TRBD2 covers 8 bases. This CDR3 has 14 amino acids. The germline gives CDR1 DFQATT, CDR2 SNEGSKA (reference sequence). V gave up 5 bases and J gave up 2 bases; unmatched junction bases: 4. The CDR3 protein is CSAPLAANTGELFF. The CDR3 DNA reads TGCAGTGCTCCACTAGCGGCCAACACCGGGGAGCTGTTTTTT.

This clonotype was picked up many times. The chain has TRBV28 and TRBJ2-7; unclear D gene. Trimming stripped 2 bases from V and 3 bases from J, with 11 bases between. Germline V CDR1 and CDR2: MDHEN, SYDVKM. The CDR3 extends over 14 amino acids. DNA for the CDR3: TGTGCCAGCAGTTTAGAAGGGCAGGTCTACGAGCAGTACTTC. Protein: CASSLEGQVYEQYF.